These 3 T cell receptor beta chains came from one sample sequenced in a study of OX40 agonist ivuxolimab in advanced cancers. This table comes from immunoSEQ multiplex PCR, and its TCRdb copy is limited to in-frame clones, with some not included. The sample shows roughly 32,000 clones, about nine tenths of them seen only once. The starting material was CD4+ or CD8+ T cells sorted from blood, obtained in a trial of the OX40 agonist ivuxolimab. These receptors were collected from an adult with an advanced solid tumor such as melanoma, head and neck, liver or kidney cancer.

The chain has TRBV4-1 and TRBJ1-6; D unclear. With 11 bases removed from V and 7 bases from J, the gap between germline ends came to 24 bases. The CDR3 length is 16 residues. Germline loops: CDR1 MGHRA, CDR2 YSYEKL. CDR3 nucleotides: TGCGCCTCCAACCAAGAGTGGGAGACGTGGAATTCACCCCTCCACTTT. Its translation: CASNQEWETWNSPLHF.

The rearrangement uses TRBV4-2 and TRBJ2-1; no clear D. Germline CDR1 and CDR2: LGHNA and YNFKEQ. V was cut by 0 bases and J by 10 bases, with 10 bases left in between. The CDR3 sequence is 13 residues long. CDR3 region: CASSQDSLLEQFF. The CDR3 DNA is TGTGCCAGCAGCCAAGATAGCCTTTTGGAGCAGTTCTTC.

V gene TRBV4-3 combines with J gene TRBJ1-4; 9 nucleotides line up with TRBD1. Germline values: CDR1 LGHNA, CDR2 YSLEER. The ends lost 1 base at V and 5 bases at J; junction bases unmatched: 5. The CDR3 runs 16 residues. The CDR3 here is CASSQGYGTGNEKLFF. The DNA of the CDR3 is TGCGCCAGCAGCCAAGGCTACGGGACAGGGAATGAAAAACTGTTTTTT.